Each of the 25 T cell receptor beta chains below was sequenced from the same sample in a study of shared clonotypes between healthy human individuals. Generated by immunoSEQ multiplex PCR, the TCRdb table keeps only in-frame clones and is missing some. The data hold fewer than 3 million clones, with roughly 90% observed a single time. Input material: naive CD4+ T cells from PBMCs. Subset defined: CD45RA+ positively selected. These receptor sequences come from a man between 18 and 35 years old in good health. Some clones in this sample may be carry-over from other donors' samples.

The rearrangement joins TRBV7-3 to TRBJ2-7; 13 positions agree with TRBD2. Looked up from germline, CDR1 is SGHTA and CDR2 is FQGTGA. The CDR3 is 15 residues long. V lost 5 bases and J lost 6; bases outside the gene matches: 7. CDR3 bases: TGTGCCAGCAGCCTGGGGACTAGCGGGATGTCCGAGCAGTACTTC. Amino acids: CASSLGTSGMSEQYF.

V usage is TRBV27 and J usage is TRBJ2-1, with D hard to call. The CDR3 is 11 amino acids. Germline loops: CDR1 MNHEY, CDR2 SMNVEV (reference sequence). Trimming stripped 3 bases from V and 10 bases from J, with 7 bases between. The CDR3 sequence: CASSFSGEQFF. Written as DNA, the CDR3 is TGTGCCAGCAGTTTTTCCGGGGAGCAGTTCTTC.

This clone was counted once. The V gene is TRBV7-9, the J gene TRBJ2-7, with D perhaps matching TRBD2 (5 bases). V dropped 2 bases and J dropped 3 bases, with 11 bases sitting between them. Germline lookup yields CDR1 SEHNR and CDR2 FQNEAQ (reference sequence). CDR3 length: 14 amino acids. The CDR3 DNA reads TGTGCCAGCAGCTTACAAGGAAGCGGCTACGAGCAGTACTTC. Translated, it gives CASSLQGSGYEQYF.

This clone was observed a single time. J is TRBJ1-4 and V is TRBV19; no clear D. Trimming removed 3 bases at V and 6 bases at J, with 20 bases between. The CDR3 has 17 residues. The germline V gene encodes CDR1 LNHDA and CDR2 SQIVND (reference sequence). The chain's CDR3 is CASSIVRSQAGDEKLFF. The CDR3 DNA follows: TGTGCCAGTAGTATTGTGAGGTCCCAGGCAGGAGATGAAAAACTGTTTTTT.

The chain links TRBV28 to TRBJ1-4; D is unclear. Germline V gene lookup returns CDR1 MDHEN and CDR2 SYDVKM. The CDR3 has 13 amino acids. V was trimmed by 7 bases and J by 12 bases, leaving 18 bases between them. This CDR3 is CASTRQDSGELFF. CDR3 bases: TGTGCCAGCACTCGCCAGGATTCTGGGGAACTGTTTTTT.

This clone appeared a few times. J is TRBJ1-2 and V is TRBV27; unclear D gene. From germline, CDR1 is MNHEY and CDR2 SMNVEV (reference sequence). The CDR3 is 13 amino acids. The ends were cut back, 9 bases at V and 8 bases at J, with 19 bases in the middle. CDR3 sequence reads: CASSAPAAGGYTF. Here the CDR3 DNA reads TGTGCCAGTTCTGCCCCCGCGGCGGGGGGCTACACCTTC.

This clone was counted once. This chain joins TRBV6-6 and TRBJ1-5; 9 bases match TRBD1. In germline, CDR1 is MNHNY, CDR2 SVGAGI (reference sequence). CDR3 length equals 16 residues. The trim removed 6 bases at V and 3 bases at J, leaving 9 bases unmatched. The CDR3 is CASRSTGTGNNQPQHF. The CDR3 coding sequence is TGTGCCAGCAGATCCACCGGGACAGGGAACAATCAGCCCCAGCATTTT.

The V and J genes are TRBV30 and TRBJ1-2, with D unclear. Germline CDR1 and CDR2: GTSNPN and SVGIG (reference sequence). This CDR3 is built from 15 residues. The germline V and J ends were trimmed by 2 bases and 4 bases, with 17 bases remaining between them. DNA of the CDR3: TGTGCCTGGAGTCGGTTTGAGGGCCGCTCCTATGGCTACACCTTC. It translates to CAWSRFEGRSYGYTF.

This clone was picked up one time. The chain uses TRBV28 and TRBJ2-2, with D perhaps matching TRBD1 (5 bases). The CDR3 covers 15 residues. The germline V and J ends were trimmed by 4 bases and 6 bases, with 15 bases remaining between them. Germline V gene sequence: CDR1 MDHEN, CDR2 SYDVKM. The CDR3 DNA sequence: TGTGCCAGCAGTTCATGGAGCCAGGGTTCCGGGGAGCTGTTTTTT. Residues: CASSSWSQGSGELFF. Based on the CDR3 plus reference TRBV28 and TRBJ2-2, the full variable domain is DVKVTQSSRYLVKRTGEKVFLECVQDMDHENMFWYRQDPGLGLRLIYFSYDVKMKEKGDIPEGYSVSREKKERFSLILESASTNQTSMYLCASSSWSQGSGELFFGEGSRLTVL.

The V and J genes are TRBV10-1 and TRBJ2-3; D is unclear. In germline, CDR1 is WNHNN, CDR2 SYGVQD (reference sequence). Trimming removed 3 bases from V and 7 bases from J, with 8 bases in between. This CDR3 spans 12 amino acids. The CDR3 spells CASSEGANTQYF. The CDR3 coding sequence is TGCGCCAGCAGTGAAGGAGCCAATACGCAGTATTTT.

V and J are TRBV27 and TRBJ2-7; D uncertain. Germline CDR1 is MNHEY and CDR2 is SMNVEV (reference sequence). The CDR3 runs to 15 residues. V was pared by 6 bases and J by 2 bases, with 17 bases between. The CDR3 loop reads CASRSFGSEAYEQYF. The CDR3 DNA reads TGTGCCAGCAGAAGTTTTGGCAGTGAGGCCTACGAGCAGTACTTC.

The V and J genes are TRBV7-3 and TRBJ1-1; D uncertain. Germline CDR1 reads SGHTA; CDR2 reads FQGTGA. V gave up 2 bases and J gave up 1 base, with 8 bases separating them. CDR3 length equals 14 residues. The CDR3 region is CASSLAVENTEAFF. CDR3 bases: TGTGCCAGCAGCTTAGCGGTAGAGAACACTGAAGCTTTCTTT. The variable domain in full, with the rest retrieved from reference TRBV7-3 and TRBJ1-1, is GAGVSQTPSNKVTEKGKYVELRCDPISGHTALYWYRQSLGQGPEFLIYFQGTGAADDSGLPNDRFFAVRPEGSVSTLKIQRTERGDSAVYLCASSLAVENTEAFFGQGTRLTVV.

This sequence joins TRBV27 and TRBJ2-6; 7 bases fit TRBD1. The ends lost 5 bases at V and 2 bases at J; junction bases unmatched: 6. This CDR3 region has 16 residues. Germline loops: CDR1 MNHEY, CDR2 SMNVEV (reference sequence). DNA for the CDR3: TGTGCCAGCAGTCCCCGACAGGGAACTGGGGCCAACGTCCTGACTTTC. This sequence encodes CASSPRQGTGANVLTF.

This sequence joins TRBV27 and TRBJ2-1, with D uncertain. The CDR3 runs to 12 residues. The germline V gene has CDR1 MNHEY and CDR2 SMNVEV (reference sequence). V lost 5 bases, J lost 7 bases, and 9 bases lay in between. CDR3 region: CASSPLGNEQFF. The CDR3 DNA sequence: TGTGCCAGCAGTCCCCTGGGGAATGAGCAGTTCTTC.

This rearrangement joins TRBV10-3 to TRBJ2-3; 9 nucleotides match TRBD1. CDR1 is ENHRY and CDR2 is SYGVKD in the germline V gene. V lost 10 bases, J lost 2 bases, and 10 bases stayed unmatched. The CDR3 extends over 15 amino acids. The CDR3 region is CATQMDRGYTDTQYF. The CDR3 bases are TGTGCCACCCAGATGGACAGGGGCTACACAGATACGCAGTATTTT.

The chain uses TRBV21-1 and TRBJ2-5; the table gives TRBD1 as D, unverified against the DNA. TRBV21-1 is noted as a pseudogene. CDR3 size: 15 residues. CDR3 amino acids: CASSKALYRGQTQYF. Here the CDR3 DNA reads TGTGCCAGCAGCAAAGCCCTTTACAGGGGACAGACCCAGTACTTC.

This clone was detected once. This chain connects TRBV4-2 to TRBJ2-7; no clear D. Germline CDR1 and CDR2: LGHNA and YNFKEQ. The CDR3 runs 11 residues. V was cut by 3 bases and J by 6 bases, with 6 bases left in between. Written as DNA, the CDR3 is TGTGCCAGCAGCCAGACGGGCGAGCAGTACTTC. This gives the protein CASSQTGEQYF.

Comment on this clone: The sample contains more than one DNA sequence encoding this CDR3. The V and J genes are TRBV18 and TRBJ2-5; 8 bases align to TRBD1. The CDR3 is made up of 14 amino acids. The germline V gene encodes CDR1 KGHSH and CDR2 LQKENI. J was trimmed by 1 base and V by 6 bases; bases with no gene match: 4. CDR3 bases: TGTGCCAGCTCGCCGGGGACAGGCCAAGAGACCCAGTACTTC. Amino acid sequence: CASSPGTGQETQYF.

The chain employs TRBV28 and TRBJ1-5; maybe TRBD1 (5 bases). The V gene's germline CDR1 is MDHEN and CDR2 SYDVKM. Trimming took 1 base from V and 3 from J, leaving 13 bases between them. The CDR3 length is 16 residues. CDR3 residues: CASSLYGDGYNQPQHF. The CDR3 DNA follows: TGTGCCAGCAGTTTATACGGGGACGGATACAATCAGCCCCAGCATTTT. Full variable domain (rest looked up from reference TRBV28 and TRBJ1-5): DVKVTQSSRYLVKRTGEKVFLECVQDMDHENMFWYRQDPGLGLRLIYFSYDVKMKEKGDIPEGYSVSREKKERFSLILESASTNQTSMYLCASSLYGDGYNQPQHFGDGTRLSIL.

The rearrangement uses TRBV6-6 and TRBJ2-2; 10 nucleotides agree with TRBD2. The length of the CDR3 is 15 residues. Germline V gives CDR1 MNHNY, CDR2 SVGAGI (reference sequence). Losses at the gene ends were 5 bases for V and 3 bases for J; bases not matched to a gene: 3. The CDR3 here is CASSRTSGYTGELFF. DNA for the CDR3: TGTGCCAGCAGTCGGACTAGCGGCTACACCGGGGAGCTGTTTTTT.

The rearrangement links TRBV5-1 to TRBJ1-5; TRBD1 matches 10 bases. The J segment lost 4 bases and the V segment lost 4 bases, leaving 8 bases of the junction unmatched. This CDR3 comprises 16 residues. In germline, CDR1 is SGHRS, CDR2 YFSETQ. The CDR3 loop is CASSQGDRGPNQPQHF. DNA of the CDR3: TGCGCCAGCAGCCAAGGCGACAGGGGGCCTAATCAGCCCCAGCATTTT.

CDR3 region: CASSKGQGSYGYTF. The CDR3 coding sequence is TGCGCCAGCAGCAAGGGACAGGGGAGCTATGGCTACACCTTC. The chain is built from TRBV5-1 and TRBJ1-2; 10 bases agree with TRBD1. After removal of 4 bases from V and 4 bases from J, the junction contained 4 bases not matched to a gene. The germline CDR1 and CDR2 sequences are SGHRS and YFSETQ. This CDR3 comprises 14 residues.

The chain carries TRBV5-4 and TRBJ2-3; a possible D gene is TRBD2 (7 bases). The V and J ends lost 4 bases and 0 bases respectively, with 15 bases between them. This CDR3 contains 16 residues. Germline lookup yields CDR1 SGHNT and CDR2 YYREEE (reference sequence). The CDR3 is CASSPRGAVSTDTQYF. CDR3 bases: TGTGCCAGCAGCCCCCGGGGGGCCGTGAGCACAGATACGCAGTATTTT.

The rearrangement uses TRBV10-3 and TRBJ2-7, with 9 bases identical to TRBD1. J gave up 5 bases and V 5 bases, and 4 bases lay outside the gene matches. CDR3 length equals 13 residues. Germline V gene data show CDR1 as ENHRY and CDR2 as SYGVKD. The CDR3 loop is CAISSQGADEQYF. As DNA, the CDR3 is TGTGCCATCAGTTCACAGGGGGCGGACGAGCAGTACTTC.

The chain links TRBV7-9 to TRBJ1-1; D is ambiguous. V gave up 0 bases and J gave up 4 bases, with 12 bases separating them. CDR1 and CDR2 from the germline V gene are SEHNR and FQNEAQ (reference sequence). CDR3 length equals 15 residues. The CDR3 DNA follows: TGTGCCAGCAGCTTAGCGGAGGTCGGCACCACTGAAGCTTTCTTT. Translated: CASSLAEVGTTEAFF.